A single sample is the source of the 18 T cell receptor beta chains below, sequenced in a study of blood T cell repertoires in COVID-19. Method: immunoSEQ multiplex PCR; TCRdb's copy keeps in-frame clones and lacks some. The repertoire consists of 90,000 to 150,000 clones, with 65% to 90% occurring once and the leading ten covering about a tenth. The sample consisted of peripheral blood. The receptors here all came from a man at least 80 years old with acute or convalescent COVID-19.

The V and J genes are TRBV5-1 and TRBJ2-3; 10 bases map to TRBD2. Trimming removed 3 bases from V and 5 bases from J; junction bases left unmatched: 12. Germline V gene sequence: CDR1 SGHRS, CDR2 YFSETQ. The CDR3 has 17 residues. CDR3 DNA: TGCGCCAGCAGCTCAACCCTAAGCGGGGGGGCCGGAGATACGCAGTATTTT. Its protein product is CASSSTLSGGAGDTQYF.

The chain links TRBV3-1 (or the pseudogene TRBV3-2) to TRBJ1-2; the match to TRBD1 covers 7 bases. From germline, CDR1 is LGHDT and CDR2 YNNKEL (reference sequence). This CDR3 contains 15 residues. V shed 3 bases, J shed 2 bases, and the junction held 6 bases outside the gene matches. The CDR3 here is CASSQGQPLNYGYTF. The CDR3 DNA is TGTGCCAGCAGCCAGGGACAGCCTCTAAACTATGGCTACACCTTC.

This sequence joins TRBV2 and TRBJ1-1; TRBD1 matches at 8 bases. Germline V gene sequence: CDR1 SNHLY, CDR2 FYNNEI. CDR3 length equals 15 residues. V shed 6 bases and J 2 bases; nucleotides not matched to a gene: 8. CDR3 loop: CASRGTTGANTEAFF. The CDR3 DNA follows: TGTGCCAGCAGAGGTACGACAGGGGCAAACACTGAAGCTTTCTTT.

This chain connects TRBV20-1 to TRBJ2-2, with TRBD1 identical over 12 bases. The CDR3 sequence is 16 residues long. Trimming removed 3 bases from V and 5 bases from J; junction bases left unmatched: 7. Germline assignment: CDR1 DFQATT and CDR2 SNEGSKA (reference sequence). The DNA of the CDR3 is TGCAGTGCTAGTGGGACAGGGGGCGCACGGACCGGGGAGCTGTTTTTT. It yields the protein CSASGTGGARTGELFF.

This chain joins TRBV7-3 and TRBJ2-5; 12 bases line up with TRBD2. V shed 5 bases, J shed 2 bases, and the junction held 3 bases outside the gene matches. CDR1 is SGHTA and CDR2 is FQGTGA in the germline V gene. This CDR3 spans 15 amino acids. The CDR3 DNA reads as TGTGCCAGCAGCACGGGGACTAGCGGGCAAGAGACCCAGTACTTC. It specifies CASSTGTSGQETQYF.

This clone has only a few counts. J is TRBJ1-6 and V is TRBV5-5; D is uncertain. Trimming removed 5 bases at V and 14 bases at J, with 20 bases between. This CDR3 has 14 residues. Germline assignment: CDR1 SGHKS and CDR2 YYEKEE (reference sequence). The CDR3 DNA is TGTGCCAGCAGTTCCGAGGCTCTCCGGGGAACCCTCCACTTT. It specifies CASSSEALRGTLHF. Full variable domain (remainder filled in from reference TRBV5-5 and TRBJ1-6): DAGVTQSPTHLIKTRGQQVTLRCSPISGHKSVSWYQQVLGQGPQFIFQYYEKEERGRGNFPDRFSARQFPNYSSELNVNALLLGDSALYLCASSSEALRGTLHFGNGTRLTVT.

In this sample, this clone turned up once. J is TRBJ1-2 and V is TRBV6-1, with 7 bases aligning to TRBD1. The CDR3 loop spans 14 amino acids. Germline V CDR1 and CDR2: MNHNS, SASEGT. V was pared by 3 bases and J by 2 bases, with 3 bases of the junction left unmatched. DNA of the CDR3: TGTGCCAGCAGTGAGGCAGGGGGAAACTATGGCTACACCTTC. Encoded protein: CASSEAGGNYGYTF.

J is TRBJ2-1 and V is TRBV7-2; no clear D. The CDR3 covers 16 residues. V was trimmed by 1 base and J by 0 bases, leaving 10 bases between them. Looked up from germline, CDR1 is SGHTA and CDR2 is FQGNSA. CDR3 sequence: CASSLGGPSSYNEQFF. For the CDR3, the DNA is TGTGCCAGCAGCTTAGGTGGGCCAAGCTCCTACAATGAGCAGTTCTTC. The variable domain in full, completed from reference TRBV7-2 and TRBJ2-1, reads GAGVSQSPSNKVTEKGKDVELRCDPISGHTALYWYRQSLGQGLEFLIYFQGNSAPDKSGLPSDRFSAERTGGSVSTLTIQRTQQEDSAVYLCASSLGGPSSYNEQFFGPGTRLTVL.

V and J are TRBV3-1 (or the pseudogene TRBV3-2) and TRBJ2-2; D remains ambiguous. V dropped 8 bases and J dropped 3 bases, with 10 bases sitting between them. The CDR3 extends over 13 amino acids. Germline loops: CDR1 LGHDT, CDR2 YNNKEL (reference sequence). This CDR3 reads CASSILYTGELFF. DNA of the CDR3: TGTGCCAGCTCGATACTGTACACCGGGGAGCTGTTTTTT.

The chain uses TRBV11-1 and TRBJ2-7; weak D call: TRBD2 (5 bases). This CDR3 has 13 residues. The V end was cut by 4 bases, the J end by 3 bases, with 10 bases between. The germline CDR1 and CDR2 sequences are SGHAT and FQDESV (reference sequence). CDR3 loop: CASSSRTFYEQYF. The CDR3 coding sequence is TGTGCCAGCAGCTCACGGACTTTCTACGAGCAGTACTTC.

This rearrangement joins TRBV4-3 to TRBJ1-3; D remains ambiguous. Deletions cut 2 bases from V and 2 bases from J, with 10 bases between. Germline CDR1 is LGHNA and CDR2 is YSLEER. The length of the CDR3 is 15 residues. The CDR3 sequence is CASSQSNGAGNTIYF. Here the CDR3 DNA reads TGCGCCAGCAGCCAATCAAATGGAGCTGGAAACACCATATATTTT.

CDR3 coding DNA: TGTGCCAGCAGTGGACAGGGGGAATCCACCGGGGAGCTGTTTTTT. The encoded protein is CASSGQGESTGELFF. The chain has TRBV6-4 and TRBJ2-2; TRBD1 agrees at 9 bases. This CDR3 comprises 15 residues. The junction had 4 bases not matched to a gene; V was cut back by 4 bases and J by 4 bases. Germline V gene sequence: CDR1 MRHNA, CDR2 SNTAGT.

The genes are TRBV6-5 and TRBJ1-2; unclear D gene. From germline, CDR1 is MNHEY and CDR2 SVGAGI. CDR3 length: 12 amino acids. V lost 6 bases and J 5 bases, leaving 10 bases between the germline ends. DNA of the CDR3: TGTGCCAGCAGCCTCGGGGATTATGGCTACACCTTC. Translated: CASSLGDYGYTF.

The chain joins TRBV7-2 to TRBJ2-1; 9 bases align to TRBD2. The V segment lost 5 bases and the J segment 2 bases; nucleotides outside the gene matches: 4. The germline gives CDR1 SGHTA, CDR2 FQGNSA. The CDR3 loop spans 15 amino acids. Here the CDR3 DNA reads TGTGCCAGCAGCGTACTAGCGGGTGCCTACAATGAGCAGTTCTTC. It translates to CASSVLAGAYNEQFF.

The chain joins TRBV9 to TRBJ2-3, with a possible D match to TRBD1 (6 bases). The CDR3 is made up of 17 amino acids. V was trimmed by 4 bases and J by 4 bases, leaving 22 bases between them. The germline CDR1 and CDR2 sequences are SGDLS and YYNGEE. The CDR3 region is CASSPLHGGHGADTQYF. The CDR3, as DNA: TGTGCCAGCAGCCCCCTCCATGGGGGACACGGGGCAGATACGCAGTATTTT.

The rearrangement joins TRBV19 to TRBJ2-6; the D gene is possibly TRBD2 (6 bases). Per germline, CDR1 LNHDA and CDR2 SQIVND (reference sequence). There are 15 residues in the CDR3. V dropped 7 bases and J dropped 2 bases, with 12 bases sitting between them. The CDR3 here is CASTDPGAGANVLTF. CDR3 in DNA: TGTGCCAGTACCGACCCGGGGGCTGGGGCCAACGTCCTGACTTTC. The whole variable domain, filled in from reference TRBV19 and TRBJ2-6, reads DGGITQSPKYLFRKEGQNVTLSCEQNLNHDAMYWYRQDPGQGLRLIYYSQIVNDFQKGDIAEGYSVSREKKESFPLTVTSAQKNPTAFYLCASTDPGAGANVLTFGAGSRLTVL.

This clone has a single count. This CDR3 reads CASSDTTGLAGASYNEQFF. The CDR3 region has the DNA TGTGCCAGCAGCGATACCACCGGACTAGCGGGGGCCTCCTACAATGAGCAGTTCTTC. V and J are TRBV7-6 and TRBJ2-1; 13 bases agree with TRBD2. Germline V gene data show CDR1 as SGHVS and CDR2 as FNYEAQ. There are 19 residues in the CDR3. V lost 5 bases and J lost 0; bases outside the gene matches: 10.

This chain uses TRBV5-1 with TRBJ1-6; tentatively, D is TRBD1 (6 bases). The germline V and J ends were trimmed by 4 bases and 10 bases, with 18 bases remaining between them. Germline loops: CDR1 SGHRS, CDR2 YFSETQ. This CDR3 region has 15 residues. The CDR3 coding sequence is TGCGCCAGCAGCCTACAGGGAGTTTTTGGATCACCCCTCCACTTT. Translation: CASSLQGVFGSPLHF. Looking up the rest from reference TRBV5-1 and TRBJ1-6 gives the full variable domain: KAGVTQTPRYLIKTRGQQVTLSCSPISGHRSVSWYQQTPGQGLQFLFEYFSETQRNKGNFPGRFSGRQFSNSRSEMNVSTLELGDSALYLCASSLQGVFGSPLHFGNGTRLTVT.